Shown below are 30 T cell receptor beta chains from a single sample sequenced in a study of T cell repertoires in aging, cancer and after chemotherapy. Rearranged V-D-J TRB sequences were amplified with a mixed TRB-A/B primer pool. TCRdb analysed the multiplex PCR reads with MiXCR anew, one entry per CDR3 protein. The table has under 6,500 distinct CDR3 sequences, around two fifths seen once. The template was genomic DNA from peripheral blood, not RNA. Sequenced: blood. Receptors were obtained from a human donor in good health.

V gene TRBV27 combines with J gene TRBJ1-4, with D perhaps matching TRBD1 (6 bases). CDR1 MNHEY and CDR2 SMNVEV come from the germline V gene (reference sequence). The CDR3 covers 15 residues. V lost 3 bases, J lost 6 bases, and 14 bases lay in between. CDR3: CASSFSGAVYEKLFF. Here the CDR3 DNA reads TGTGCCAGCAGTTTTTCGGGGGCTGTGTATGAAAAACTGTTTTTT.

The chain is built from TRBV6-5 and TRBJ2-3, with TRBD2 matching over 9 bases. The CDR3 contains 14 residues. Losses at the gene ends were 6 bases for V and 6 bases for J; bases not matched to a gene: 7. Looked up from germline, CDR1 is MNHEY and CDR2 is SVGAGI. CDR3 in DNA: TGTGCCAGCAGCCTGAGCGGGGGGCGTGATACGCAGTATTTT. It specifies CASSLSGGRDTQYF.

This CDR3 reads CASGIAGGTDTQYF. CDR3 nucleotides: TGTGCCAGCGGGATAGCGGGGGGCACAGATACGCAGTATTTT. The chain uses TRBV5-4 and TRBJ2-3; 9 nucleotides match TRBD2. V lost 7 bases, J lost 1 base, and 4 bases stayed unmatched. This CDR3 is 14 amino acids long. Germline loops: CDR1 SGHNT, CDR2 YYREEE (reference sequence).

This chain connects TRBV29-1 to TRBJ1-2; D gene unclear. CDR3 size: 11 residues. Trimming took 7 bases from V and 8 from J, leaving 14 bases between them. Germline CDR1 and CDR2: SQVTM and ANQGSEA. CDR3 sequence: CSGRVREGYTF. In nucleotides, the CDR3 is TGCAGCGGAAGAGTCCGGGAAGGCTACACCTTC.

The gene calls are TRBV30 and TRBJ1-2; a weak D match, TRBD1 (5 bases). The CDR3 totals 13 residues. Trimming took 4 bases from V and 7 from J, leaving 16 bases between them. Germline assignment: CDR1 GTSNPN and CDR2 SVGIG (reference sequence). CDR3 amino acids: CAWIVRDFRGYTF. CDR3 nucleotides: TGTGCCTGGATCGTCCGGGACTTCCGTGGCTACACCTTC.

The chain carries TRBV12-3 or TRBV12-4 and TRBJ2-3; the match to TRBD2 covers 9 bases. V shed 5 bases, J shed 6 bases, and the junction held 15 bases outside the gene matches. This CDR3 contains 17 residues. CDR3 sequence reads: CASSPYGGGGARDTQYF. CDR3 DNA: TGTGCCAGCAGTCCCTACGGTGGCGGGGGGGCCAGGGATACGCAGTATTTT.

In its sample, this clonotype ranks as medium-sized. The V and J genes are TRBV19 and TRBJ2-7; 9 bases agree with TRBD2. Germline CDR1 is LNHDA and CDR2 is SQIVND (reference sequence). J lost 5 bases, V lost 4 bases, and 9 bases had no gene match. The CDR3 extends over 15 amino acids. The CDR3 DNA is TGTGCCAGTAGTACCAGAGCGGGAGGAAGGGACGAGCAGTACTTC. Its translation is CASSTRAGGRDEQYF.

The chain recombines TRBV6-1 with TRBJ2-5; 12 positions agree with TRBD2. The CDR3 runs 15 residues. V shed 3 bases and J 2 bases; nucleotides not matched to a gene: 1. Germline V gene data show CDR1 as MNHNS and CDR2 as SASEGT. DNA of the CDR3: TGTGCCAGCAGTGACCTAGCGGGGGGGCAAGAGACCCAGTACTTC. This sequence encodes CASSDLAGGQETQYF.

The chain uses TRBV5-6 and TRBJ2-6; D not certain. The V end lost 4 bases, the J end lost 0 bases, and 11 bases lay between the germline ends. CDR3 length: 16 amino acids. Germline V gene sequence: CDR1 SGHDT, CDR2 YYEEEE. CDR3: CASSVHQNSGANVLTF. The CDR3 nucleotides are TGTGCCAGCAGCGTGCACCAGAACTCTGGGGCCAACGTCCTGACTTTC.

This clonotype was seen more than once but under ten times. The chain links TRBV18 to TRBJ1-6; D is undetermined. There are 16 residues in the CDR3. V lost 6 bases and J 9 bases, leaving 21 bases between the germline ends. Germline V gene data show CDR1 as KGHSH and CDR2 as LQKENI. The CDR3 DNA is TGTGCCAGCTCCCCCAATTGGGTCACCTTAGGTTCACCCCTCCACTTT. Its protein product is CASSPNWVTLGSPLHF.

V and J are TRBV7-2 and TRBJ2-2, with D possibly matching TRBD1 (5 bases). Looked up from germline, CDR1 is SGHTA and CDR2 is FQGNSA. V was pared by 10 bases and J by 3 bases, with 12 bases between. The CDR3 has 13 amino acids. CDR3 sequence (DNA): TGTGCCACTTTTCCACAGGACACCGGGGAGCTGTTTTTT. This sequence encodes CATFPQDTGELFF.

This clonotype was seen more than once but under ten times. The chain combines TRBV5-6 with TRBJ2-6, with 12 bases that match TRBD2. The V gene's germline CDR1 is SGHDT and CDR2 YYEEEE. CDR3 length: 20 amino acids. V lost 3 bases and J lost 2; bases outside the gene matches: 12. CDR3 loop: CASSSPRPSGGAPGANVLTF. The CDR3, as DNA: TGTGCCAGCAGCTCCCCCCGCCCTAGCGGGGGGGCCCCTGGGGCCAACGTCCTGACTTTC.

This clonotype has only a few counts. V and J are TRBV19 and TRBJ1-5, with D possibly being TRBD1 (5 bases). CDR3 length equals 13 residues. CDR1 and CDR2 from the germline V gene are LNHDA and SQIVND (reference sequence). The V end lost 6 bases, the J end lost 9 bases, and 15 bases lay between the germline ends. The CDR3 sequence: CASRPVGGPPQHF. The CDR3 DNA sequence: TGTGCCAGTAGACCTGTCGGGGGTCCGCCCCAGCATTTT.

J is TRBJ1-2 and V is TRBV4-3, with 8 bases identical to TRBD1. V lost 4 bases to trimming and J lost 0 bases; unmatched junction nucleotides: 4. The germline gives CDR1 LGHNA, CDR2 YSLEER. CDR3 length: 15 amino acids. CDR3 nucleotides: TGCGCCAGCAGCCCAGGGACAGGAACTAACTATGGCTACACCTTC. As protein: CASSPGTGTNYGYTF.

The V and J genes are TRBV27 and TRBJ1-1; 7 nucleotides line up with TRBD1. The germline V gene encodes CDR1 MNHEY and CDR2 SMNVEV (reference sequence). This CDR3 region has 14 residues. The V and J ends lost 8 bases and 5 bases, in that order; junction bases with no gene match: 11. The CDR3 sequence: CASQSYRGWTEAFF. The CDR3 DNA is TGTGCCAGCCAATCATACAGGGGATGGACTGAAGCTTTCTTT.

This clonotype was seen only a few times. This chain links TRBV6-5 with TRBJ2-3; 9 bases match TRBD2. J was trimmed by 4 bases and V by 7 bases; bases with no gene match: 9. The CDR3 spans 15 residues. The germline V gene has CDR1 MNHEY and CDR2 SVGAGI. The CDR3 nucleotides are TGTGCCAGCAAGGAGACTAGCGGAGGGGCAGATACGCAGTATTTT. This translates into CASKETSGGADTQYF.

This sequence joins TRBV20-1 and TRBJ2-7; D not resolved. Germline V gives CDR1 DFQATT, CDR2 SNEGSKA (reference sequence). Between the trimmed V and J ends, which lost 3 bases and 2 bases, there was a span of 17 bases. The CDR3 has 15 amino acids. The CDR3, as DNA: TGCAGTGCTAGGCCGGACCAACCAAAACCCTACGAGCAGTACTTC. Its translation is CSARPDQPKPYEQYF.

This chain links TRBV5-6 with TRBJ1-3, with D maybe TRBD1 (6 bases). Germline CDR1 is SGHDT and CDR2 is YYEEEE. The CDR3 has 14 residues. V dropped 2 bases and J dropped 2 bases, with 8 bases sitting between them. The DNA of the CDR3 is TGTGCCAGCAGCTTACAGGGCCCTGGAAACACCATATATTTT. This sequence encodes CASSLQGPGNTIYF.

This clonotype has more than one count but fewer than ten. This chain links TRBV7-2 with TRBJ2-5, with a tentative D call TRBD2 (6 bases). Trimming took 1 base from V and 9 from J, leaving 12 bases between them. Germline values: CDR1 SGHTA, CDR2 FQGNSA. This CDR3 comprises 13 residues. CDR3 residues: CASSLGDGGAQYF. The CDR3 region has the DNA TGTGCCAGCAGCTTAGGGGACGGCGGGGCCCAGTACTTC.

In DNA form, the CDR3 reads TGTGCCAGTAGCGGGTTTTACGAGCAGTACTTC. It codes for CASSGFYEQYF. V usage is TRBV19 and J usage is TRBJ2-7; D gene uncertain. CDR1 is LNHDA and CDR2 is SQIVND in the germline V gene (reference sequence). The CDR3 sequence is 11 residues long. Trimming shortened V by 6 bases and J by 4 bases, and 7 bases separated the two germline ends.

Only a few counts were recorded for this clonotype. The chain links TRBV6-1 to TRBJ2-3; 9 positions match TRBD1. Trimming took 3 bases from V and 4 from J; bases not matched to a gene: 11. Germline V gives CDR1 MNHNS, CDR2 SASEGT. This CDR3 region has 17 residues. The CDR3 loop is CASSDRTGTGYADTQYF. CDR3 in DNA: TGTGCCAGCAGTGATCGTACCGGGACAGGGTACGCAGATACGCAGTATTTT.

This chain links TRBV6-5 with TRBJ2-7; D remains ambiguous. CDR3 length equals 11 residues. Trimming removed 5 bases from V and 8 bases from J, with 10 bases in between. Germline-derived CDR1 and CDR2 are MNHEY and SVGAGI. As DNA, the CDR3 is TGTGCCAGCAGTGACGGATTAAAGCAGTACTTC. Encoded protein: CASSDGLKQYF.

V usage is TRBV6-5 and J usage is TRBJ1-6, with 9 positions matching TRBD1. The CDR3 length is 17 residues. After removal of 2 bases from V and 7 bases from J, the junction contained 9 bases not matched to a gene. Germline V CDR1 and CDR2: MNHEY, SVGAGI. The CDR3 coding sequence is TGTGCCAGCAGTTACAAATCGGGACAGGGAGTAAATTCACCCCTCCACTTT. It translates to CASSYKSGQGVNSPLHF.

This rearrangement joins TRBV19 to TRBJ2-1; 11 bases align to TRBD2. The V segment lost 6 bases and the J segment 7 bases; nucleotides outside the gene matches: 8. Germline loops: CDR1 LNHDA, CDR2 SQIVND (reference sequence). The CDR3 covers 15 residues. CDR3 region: CASSGPSSGGNEQFF. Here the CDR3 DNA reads TGTGCCAGTAGCGGGCCGTCTAGCGGGGGGAATGAGCAGTTCTTC.

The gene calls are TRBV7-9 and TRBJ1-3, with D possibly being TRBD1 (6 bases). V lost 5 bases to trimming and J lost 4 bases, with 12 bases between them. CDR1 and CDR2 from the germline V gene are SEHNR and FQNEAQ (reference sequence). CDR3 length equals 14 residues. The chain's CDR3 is CASSQKGGGNTIYF. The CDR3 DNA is TGTGCCAGCAGCCAAAAGGGGGGCGGAAACACCATATATTTT. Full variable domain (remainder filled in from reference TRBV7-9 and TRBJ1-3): DTGVSQNPRHKITKRGQNVTFRCDPISEHNRLYWYRQTLGQGPEFLTYFQNEAQLEKSRLLSDRFSAERPKGSFSTLEIQRTEQGDSAMYLCASSQKGGGNTIYFGEGSWLTVV.

The CDR3 DNA sequence: TGTGCCAGCAGCCTGGGGGTAGATACGCAGTATTTT. This sequence encodes CASSLGVDTQYF. The chain employs TRBV7-9 and TRBJ2-3; the D gene could be TRBD1 or TRBD2 (5 bases each). V was pared by 5 bases and J by 5 bases, with 8 bases between. This CDR3 is built from 12 residues. Germline V gene lookup returns CDR1 SEHNR and CDR2 FQNEAQ (reference sequence).

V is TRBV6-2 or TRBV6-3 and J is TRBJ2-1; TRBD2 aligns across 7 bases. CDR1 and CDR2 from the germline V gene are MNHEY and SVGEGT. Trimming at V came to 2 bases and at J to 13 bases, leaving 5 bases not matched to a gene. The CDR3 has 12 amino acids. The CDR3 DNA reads TGTGCCAGCAGTTACGTAGCGGGTGGACAGTTCTTC. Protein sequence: CASSYVAGGQFF.

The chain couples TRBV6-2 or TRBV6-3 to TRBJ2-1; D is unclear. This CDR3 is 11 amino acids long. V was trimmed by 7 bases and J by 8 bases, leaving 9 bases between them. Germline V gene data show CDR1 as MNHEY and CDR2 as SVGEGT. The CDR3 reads CASTIRDEQFF. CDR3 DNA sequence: TGTGCCAGCACCATACGTGATGAGCAGTTCTTC.

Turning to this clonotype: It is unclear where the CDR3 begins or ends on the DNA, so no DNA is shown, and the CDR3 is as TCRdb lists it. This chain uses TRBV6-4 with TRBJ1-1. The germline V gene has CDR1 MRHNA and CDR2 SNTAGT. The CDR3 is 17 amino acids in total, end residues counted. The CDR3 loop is CARGAVVSVSANTEAFF.

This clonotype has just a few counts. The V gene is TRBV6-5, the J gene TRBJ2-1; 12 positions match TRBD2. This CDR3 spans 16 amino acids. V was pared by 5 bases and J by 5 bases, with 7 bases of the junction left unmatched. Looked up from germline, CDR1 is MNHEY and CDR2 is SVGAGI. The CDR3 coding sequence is TGTGCCAGCAGTGTGGCTAGCGGGGGGGGCCACAATGAGCAGTTCTTC. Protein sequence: CASSVASGGGHNEQFF.